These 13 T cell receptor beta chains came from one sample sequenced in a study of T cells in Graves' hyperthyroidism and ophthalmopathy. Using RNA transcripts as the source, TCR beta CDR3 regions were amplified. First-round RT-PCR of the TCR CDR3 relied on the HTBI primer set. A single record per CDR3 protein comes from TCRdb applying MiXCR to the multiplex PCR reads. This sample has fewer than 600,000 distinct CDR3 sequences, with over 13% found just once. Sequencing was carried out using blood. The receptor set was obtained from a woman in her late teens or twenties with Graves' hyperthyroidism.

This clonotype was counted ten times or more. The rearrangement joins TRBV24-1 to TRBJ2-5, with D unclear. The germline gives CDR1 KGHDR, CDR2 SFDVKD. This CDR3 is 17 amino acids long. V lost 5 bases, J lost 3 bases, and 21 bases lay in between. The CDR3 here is CATSVGGATPLEETQYF. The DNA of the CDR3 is TGTGCCACCAGTGTGGGTGGAGCAACTCCTCTGGAAGAGACCCAGTACTTC.

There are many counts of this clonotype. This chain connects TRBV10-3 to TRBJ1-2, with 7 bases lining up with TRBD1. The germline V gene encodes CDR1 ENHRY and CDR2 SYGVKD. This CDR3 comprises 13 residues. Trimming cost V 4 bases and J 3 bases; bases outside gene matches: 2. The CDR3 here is CAISVQGDYGYTF. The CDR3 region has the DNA TGTGCCATCAGTGTGCAGGGGGACTATGGCTACACCTTC.

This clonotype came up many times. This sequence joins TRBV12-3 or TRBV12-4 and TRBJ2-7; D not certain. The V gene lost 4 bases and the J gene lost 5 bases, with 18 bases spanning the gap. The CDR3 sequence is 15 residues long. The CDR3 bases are TGTGCCAGCAGTTCCGACCCTGAAGCTGTCAACGAGCAGTACTTC. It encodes CASSSDPEAVNEQYF.

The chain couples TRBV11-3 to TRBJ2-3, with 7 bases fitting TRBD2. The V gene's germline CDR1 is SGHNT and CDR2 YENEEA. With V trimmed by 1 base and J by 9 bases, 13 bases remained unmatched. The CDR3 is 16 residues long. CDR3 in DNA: TGTGCCAGCAGCTTAGGGGATAGCGGGTCTCGAAGGACGCAGTATTTT. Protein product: CASSLGDSGSRRTQYF. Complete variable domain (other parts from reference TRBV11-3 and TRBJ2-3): EAGVVQSPRYKIIEKKQPVAFWCNPISGHNTLYWYLQNLGQGPELLIRYENEEAVDDSQLPKDRFSAERLKGVDSTLKIQPAELGDSAVYLCASSLGDSGSRRTQYFGPGTRLTVL.

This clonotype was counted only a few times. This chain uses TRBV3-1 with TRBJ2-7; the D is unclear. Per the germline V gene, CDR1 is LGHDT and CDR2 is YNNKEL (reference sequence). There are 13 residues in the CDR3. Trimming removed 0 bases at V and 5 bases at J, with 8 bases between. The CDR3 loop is CASSQDWGNEQYV. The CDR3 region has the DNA TGTGCCAGCAGCCAAGATTGGGGAAACGAGCAGTACGTC.

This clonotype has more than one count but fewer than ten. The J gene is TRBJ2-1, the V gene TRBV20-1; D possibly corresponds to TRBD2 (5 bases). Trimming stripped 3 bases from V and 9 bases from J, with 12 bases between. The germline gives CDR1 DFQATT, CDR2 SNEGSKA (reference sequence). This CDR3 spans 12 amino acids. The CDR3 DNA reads TGCAGTGCTAGGCTCGGAGGAGGTGAGCAGTTCTTC. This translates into CSARLGGGEQFF.

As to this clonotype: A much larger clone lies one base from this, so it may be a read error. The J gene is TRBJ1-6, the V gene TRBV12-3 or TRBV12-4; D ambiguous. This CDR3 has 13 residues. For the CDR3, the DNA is TGTGCCGGCAGTTTAACTCCGGGTTCACCCCTCCACTTT. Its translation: CAGSLTPGSPLHF.

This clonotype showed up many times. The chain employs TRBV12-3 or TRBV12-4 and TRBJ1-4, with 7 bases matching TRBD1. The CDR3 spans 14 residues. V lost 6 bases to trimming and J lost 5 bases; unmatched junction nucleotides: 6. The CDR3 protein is CASRWTGRNEKLFF. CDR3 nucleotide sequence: TGTGCCAGCAGGTGGACAGGTAGAAATGAAAAACTGTTTTTT.

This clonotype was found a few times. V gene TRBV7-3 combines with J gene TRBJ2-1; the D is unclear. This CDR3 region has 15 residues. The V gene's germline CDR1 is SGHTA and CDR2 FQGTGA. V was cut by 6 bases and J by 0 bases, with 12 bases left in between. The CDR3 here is CASSYKTSSYNEQFF. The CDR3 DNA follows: TGTGCCAGCAGTTATAAGACAAGCTCCTACAATGAGCAGTTCTTC.

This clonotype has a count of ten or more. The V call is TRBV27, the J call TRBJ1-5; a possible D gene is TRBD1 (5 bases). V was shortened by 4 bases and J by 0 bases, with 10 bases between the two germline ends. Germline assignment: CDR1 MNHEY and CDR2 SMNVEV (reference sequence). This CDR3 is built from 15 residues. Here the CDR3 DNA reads TGTGCCAGCAGTTGGGGGTACGATAGCAATCAGCCCCAGCATTTT. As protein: CASSWGYDSNQPQHF.

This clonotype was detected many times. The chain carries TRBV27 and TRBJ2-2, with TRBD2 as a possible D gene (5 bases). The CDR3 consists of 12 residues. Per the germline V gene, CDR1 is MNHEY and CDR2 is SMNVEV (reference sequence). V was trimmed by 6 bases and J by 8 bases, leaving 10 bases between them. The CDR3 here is CASRLGAGELFF. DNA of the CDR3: TGTGCCAGCAGACTGGGAGCGGGGGAGCTGTTTTTT.

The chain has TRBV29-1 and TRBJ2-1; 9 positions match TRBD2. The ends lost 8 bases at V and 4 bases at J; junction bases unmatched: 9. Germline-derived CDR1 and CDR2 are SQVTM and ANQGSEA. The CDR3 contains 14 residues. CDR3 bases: TGCAGCCCCCTTAGCGGGAGCCGATACAATGAGCAGTTCTTC. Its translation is CSPLSGSRYNEQFF.

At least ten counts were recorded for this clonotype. CDR3 DNA sequence: TGCAGTGCTAGAGGCCTAGCGGGAGCCGTTCAGACCGGGGAGCTGTTTTTT. This gives the protein CSARGLAGAVQTGELFF. The genes are TRBV20-1 and TRBJ2-2; 10 bases align to TRBD2. The CDR3 runs 17 residues. The V gene's germline CDR1 is DFQATT and CDR2 SNEGSKA (reference sequence). J lost 5 bases, V lost 1 base, and 10 bases had no gene match.